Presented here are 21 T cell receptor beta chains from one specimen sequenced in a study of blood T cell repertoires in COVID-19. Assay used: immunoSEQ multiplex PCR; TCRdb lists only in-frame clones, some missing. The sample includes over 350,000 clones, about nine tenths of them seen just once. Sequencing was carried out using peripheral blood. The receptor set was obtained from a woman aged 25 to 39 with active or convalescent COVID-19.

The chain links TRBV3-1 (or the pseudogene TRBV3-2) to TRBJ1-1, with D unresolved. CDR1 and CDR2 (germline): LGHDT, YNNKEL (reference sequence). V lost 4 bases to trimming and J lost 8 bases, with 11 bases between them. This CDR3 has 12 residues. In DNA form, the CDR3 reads TGTGCCAGCAGCCGTATCTCGGGGGAAGCTTTCTTT. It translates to CASSRISGEAFF.

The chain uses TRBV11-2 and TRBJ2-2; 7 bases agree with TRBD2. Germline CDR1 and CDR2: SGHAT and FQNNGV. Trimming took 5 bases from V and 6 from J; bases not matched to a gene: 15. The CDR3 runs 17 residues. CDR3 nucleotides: TGTGCCAGCAGCGGCCAAATGGGCGGACTAGGGGCCGGGGAGCTGTTTTTT. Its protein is CASSGQMGGLGAGELFF.

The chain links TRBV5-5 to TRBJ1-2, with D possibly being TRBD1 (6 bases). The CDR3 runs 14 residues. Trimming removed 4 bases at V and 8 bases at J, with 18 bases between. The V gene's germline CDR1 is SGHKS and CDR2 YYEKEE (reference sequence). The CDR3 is CASSPETGLRGYTF. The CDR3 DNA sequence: TGTGCCAGCAGCCCCGAGACAGGCCTGAGAGGCTACACCTTC.

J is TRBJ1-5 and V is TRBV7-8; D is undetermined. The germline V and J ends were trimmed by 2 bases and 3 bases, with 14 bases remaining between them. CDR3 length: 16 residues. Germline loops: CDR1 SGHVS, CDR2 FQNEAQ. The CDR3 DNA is TGTGCCAGCAGCTTATTTAAGAATGACAACAATCAGCCCCAGCATTTT. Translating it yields CASSLFKNDNNQPQHF. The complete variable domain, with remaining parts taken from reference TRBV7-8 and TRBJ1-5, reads GAGVSQSPRYKVAKRGQDVALRCDPISGHVSLFWYQQALGQGPEFLTYFQNEAQLDKSGLPSDRFFAERPEGSVSTLKIQRTQQEDSAVYLCASSLFKNDNNQPQHFGDGTRLSIL.

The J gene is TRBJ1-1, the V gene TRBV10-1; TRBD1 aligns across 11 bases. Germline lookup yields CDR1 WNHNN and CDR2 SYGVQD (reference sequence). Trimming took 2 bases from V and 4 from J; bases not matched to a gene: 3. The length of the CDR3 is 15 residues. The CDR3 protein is CASSESGTGGTEAFF. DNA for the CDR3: TGCGCCAGCAGTGAGAGTGGGACAGGGGGCACTGAAGCTTTCTTT.

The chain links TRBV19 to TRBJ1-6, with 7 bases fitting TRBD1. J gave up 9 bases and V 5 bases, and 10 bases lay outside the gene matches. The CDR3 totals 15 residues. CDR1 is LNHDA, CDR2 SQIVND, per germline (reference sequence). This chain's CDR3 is CASSQSGTGVSPLHF. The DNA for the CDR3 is TGTGCCAGTAGTCAAAGCGGAACAGGGGTTTCACCCCTCCACTTT.

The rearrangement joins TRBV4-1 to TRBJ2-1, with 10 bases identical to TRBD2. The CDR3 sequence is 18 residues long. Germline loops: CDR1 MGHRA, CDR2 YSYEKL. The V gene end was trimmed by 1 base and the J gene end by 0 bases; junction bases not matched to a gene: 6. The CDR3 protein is CASSQVLAGALSYNEQFF. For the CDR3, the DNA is TGCGCCAGCAGCCAAGTCCTAGCGGGGGCCCTCTCCTACAATGAGCAGTTCTTC.

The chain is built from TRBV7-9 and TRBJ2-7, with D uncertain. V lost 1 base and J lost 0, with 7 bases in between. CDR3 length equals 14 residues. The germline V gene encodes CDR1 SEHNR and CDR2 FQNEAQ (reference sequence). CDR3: CASSLDRYSYEQYF. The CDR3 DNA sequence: TGTGCCAGCAGCTTAGATAGATACTCCTACGAGCAGTACTTC.

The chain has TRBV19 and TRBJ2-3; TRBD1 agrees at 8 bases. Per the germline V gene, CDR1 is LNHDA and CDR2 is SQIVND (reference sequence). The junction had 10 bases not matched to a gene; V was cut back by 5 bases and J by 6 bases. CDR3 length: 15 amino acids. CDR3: CASSSRDRPMDTQYF. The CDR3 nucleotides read TGTGCCAGTAGTTCACGGGACAGGCCTATGGATACGCAGTATTTT. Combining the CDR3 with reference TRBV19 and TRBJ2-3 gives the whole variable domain DGGITQSPKYLFRKEGQNVTLSCEQNLNHDAMYWYRQDPGQGLRLIYYSQIVNDFQKGDIAEGYSVSREKKESFPLTVTSAQKNPTAFYLCASSSRDRPMDTQYFGPGTRLTVL.

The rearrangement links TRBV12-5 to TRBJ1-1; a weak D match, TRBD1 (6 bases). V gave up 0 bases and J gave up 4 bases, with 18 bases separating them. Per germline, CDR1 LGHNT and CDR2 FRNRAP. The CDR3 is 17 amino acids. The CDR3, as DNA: TGTGCTAGTGGTTTGGTAGGAAGGGGGGGACCGGGCACTGAAGCTTTCTTT. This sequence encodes CASGLVGRGGPGTEAFF.

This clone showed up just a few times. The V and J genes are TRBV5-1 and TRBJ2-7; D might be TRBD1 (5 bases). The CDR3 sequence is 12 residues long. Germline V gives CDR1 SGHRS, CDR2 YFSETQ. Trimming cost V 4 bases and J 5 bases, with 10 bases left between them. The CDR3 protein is CASSNRQHEQYF. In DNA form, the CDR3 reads TGCGCCAGCAGCAATAGACAGCACGAGCAGTACTTC.

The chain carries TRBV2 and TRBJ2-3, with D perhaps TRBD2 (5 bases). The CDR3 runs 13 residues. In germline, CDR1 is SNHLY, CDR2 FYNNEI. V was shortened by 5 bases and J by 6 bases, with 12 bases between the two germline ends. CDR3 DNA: TGTGCCAGCAGTCCCCGATGGGAGGATACGCAGTATTTT. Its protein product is CASSPRWEDTQYF.

As DNA, the CDR3 is TGTGCCAGCAGTTACGGGAACCAAGAGACCCAGTACTTC. This translates into CASSYGNQETQYF. The chain carries TRBV12-3 or TRBV12-4 and TRBJ2-5, with D maybe TRBD2 (5 bases). V shed 4 bases and J shed 0 bases, with 6 bases lying between them. This CDR3 is 13 amino acids long.

CDR3 sequence (DNA): TGTGCCAGCAGCCCCTCTAAACAGTGGCACACTGAAGCTTTCTTT. Translation gives CASSPSKQWHTEAFF. This chain uses TRBV7-9 with TRBJ1-1, with D unclear. From germline, CDR1 is SEHNR and CDR2 FQNEAQ (reference sequence). The CDR3 spans 15 residues. V was shortened by 5 bases and J by 3 bases, with 16 bases between the two germline ends.

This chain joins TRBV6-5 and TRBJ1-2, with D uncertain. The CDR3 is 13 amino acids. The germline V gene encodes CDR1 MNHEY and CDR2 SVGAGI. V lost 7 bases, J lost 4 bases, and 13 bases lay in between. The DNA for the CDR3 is TGTGCCAGCACGACGGGGTTGGGCTATGGCTACACCTTC. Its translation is CASTTGLGYGYTF.

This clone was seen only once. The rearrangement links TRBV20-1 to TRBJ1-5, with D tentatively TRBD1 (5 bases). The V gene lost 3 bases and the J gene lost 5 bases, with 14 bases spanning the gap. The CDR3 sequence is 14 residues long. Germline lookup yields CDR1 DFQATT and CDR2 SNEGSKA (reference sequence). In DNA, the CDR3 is TGCAGTGCTAGTATGGAACAGGAGCATCAGCCCCAGCATTTT. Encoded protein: CSASMEQEHQPQHF.

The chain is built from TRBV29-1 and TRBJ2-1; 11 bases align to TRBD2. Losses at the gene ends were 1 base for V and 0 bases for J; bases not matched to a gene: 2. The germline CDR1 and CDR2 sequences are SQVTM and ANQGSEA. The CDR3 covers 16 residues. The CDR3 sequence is CSVEGLAGRSYNEQFF. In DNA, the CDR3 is TGCAGCGTTGAAGGACTAGCGGGGCGCTCCTACAATGAGCAGTTCTTC.

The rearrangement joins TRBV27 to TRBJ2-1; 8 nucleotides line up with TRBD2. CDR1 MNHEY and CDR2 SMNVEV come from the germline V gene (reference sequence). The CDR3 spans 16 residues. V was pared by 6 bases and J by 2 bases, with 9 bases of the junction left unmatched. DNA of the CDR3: TGTGCCAGCAGGGAACTAGCGGATGTTCCCTACAATGAGCAGTTCTTC. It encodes CASRELADVPYNEQFF.

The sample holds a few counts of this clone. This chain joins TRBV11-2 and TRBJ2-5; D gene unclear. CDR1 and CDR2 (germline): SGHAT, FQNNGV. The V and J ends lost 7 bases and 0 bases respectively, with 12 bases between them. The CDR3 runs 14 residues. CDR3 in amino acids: CASTSVSHQETQYF. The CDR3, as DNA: TGTGCCAGCACAAGCGTGTCACACCAAGAGACCCAGTACTTC.

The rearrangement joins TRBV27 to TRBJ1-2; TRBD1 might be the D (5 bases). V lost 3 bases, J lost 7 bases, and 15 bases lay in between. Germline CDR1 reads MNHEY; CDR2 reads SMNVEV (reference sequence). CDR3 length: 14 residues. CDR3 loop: CASSFDQGSSGYTF. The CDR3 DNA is TGTGCCAGCAGTTTTGATCAGGGATCGTCTGGCTACACCTTC.

In DNA, the CDR3 is TGTGCCCTCGGACAGGGGGAAAGACAGCCCCAGCATTTT. This gives the protein CALGQGERQPQHF. The rearrangement uses TRBV2 and TRBJ1-5; 10 positions agree with TRBD1. Losses at the gene ends were 11 bases for V and 7 bases for J; bases not matched to a gene: 8. CDR1 and CDR2 (germline): SNHLY, FYNNEI. There are 13 residues in the CDR3.